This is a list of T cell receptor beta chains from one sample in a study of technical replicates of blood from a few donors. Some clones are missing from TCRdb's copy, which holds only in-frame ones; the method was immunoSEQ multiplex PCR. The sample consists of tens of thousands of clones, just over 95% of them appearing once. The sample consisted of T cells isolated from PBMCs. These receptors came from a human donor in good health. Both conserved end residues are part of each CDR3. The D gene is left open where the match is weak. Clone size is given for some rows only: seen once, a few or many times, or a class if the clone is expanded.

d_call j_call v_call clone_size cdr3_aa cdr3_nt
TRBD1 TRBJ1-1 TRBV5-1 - CASSLRTGGGMAEAFF TGCGCCAGCAGCTTGAGGACAGGGGGCGGGATGGCTGAAGCTTTCTTT
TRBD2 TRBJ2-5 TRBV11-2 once CASSTAGGSQETQYF TGTGCCAGCAGCACAGCGGGGGGCTCCCAAGAGACCCAGTACTTC
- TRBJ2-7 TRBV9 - CASSARGAGDEQYF TGTGCCAGCAGCGCCCGGGGGGCCGGGGACGAGCAGTACTTC
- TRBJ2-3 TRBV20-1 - CSATRADTQYF TGCAGTGCTACGCGGGCCGATACGCAGTATTTT
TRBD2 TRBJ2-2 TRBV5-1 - CASSLSGRAWGLFF TGCGCCAGCAGCTTGAGCGGGAGGGCCTGGGGGCTGTTTTTT
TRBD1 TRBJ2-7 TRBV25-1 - CASSGQGLWEQYF TGTGCCAGCTCAGGACAGGGGTTGTGGGAGCAGTACTTC
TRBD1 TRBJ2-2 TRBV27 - CASSLRGQGNTGELFF TGTGCCAGCAGTTTAAGAGGACAGGGAAACACCGGGGAGCTGTTTTTT
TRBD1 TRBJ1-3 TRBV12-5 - CASGLRDSGNTIYF TGTGCTAGTGGTTTGAGGGACAGTGGAAACACCATATATTTT
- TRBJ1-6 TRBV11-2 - CASSPHRAGPPLHF TGTGCCAGCAGCCCTCACCGGGCAGGGCCACCCCTCCACTTT
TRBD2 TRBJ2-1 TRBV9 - CASSVGLADSYNEQFF TGTGCCAGCAGCGTAGGACTAGCGGACTCCTACAATGAGCAGTTCTTC
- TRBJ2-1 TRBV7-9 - CASSLEAWVPISSDEQFF TGTGCCAGCAGCTTAGAGGCGTGGGTACCGATAAGTAGCGATGAGCAGTTCTTC
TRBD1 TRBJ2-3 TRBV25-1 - CASNQPGTGTGDTQYF TGTGCCAGCAATCAGCCAGGGACAGGGACCGGAGATACGCAGTATTTT
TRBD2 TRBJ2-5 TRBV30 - CAWSKASGGVGTQYF TGTGCCTGGAGTAAGGCTAGCGGGGGGGTGGGGACCCAGTACTTC
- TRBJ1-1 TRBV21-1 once CASNTRRGKGVKREAFF TGTGCCAGCAACACCCGCCGCGGGAAGGGAGTAAAGAGGGAAGCTTTCTTT
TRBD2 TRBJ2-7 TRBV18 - CASSPIPAGYREQYF TGTGCCAGCTCACCCATTCCAGCGGGATACCGCGAGCAGTACTTC
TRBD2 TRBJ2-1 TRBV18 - CASSPPSLAVEYNEQFF TGTGCCAGCTCACCACCCTCCCTAGCGGTCGAATACAATGAGCAGTTCTTC
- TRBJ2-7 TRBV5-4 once CASSLSRDTYEQYF TGTGCCAGCAGCTTGTCGAGGGATACGTACGAGCAGTACTTC
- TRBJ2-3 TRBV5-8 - CASSLYQDTDTQYF TGTGCCAGCAGCTTGTATCAGGACACAGATACGCAGTATTTT
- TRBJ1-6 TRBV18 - CASSPEGANSPLHF TGTGCCAGCTCACCGGAGGGTGCAAATTCACCCCTCCACTTT
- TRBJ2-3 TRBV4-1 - CASSQAENTDTQYF TGCGCCAGCAGCCAAGCCGAGAACACAGATACGCAGTATTTT
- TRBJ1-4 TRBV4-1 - CASRRENNEKLFF TGCGCCAGCAGGAGGGAGAATAATGAAAAACTGTTTTTT
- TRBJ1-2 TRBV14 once CASSQTGFYDGYTF TGTGCCAGCAGCCAAACAGGGTTTTATGATGGCTACACCTTC
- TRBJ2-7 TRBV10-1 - CASRGSSDKEYF TGCGCCAGCAGAGGGTCTAGCGATAAGGAGTACTTC
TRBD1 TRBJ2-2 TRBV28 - CASSNRGIPRGELFF TGTGCCAGCAGTAACAGGGGGATCCCAAGGGGGGAGCTGTTTTTT
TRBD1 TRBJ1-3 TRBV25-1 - CASSDRTGLGNTIYF TGTGCCAGCAGTGACAGGACAGGGTTGGGAAACACCATATATTTT
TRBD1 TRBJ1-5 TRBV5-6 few CASSFNRNRGSHNQPQHF TGTGCCAGCAGCTTCAACCGAAACAGGGGCTCCCACAATCAGCCCCAGCATTTT
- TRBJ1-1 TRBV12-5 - CASGLHRDEAFF TGTGCTAGTGGTTTGCACAGGGATGAAGCTTTCTTT
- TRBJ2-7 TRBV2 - CASRSRDTSYEQYF TGTGCCAGCAGGAGCCGGGACACCTCGTACGAGCAGTACTTC
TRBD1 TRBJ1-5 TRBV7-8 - CASSSGTGGYQPQHF TGTGCCAGCAGCTCTGGGACAGGAGGGTATCAGCCCCAGCATTTT
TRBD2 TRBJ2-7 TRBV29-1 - CSVPKILAGKSLRKSKYF TGCAGCGTTCCCAAAATCCTAGCGGGGAAATCCCTCCGGAAGAGTAAGTACTTC
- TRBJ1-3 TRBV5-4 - CASSADRSSGNTIYF TGTGCCAGCAGCGCGGACAGATCCTCTGGAAACACCATATATTTT
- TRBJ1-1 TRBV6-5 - CASSSNGQWNTEAFF TGTGCCAGCAGTTCGAATGGACAGTGGAACACTGAAGCTTTCTTT
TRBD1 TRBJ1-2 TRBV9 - CASRGTGAVGYTF TGTGCCAGCAGAGGGACAGGGGCTGTGGGCTACACCTTC